These T cell receptor beta chains were read from a single sample in a study of shared T cell receptors in the human thymus. Repertoires were generated with immunoSEQ multiplex PCR, while TCRdb's copy carries only in-frame clones and drops some. The sample holds approximately 490,000 clones; about four fifths are singletons and the top ten take 0.013%. Another study also made use of these data, one on human thymus T cells.

The material sequenced was thymocytes. The receptors stem from a boy under two years old with a congenital heart defect. Both conserved end residues are part of each CDR3. D genes are given only for firm matches. Size is stated for part of the rows, as once, few or many counts, or as a class when the clone is expanded.

NA | TRBJ1-2 | few | TRBV30 | TGTGCCTGGACGGACAAAGCTAACTATGGCTACACCTTC | CAWTDKANYGYTF
TRBD1 | TRBJ2-2 | NA | TRBV27 | TGTGCCAGCAGGAGGACAGGGCGCACCGGGGAGCTGTTTTTT | CASRRTGRTGELFF
NA | TRBJ2-7 | NA | TRBV10-2 | TGCGCCAGCAGAGGGGAGGAGAGGAACTACGAGCAGTACTTC | CASRGEERNYEQYF
TRBD2 | TRBJ2-7 | once | TRBV28 | TGTGCCAGCAGTTTTATCCGGGCAGCGGGAGTACTCCACGAGCAGTACTTC | CASSFIRAAGVLHEQYF
NA | TRBJ2-5 | NA | TRBV10-1 | TGCGCCAGCAGTGAAGAGAGGATAAGGCAGGGGCCCGGCGTTCAAGAGACCCAGTACTTC | CASSEERIRQGPGVQETQYF
TRBD1 | TRBJ2-7 | NA | TRBV11-2 | TGTGCCAGCAGCCCCGGACAGGGGGCGGCCGTACCGCCCTACGAGCAGTACTTC | CASSPGQGAAVPPYEQYF
TRBD1 | TRBJ2-7 | few | TRBV25-1 | TGTGCCAGCAGTTCTAGGACAGGCGAATCCTACGAGCAGTACTTC | CASSSRTGESYEQYF
NA | TRBJ1-1 | NA | TRBV4-3 | TGCGCCAGCAGCCAAGAAGAGGGATTGAGAACTGAAGCTTTCTTT | CASSQEEGLRTEAFF
NA | TRBJ2-3 | NA | TRBV6-1 | TGTGCCAGCAGTGAAGCGCAAGGGGGAGATACGCAGTATTTT | CASSEAQGGDTQYF
NA | TRBJ2-7 | NA | TRBV30 | TGTGCCTGGAGTTCTCTCCTCGACAGGCGCTACGAGCAGTACTTC | CAWSSLLDRRYEQYF
NA | TRBJ1-2 | NA | TRBV7-2 | TGTGCCAGCAGCTTATACGGGACAAACTATGGCTACACCTTC | CASSLYGTNYGYTF
TRBD2 | TRBJ2-2 | NA | TRBV25-1 | TGTGCCAGCAGTCGACTAGCGGGAGACACCGGGGAGCTGTTTTTT | CASSRLAGDTGELFF
TRBD2 | TRBJ2-7 | NA | TRBV11-2 | TGTGCCAGCAGCTCCCCGTGGGGCGGGAGGGCCGATGACGAGCAGTACTTC | CASSSPWGGRADDEQYF
NA | TRBJ2-1 | NA | TRBV7-9 | TGTGCCAGCAGCTTCGGACGGAGGACTACCTCCTACAATGAGCAGTTCTTC | CASSFGRRTTSYNEQFF
TRBD1 | TRBJ2-7 | NA | TRBV7-2 | TGTGCCAGCAGCTGTGAATGGGGACAGGGTTGCTATACTTCCTACGAGCAGTACTTC | CASSCEWGQGCYTSYEQYF
TRBD1 | TRBJ1-2 | NA | TRBV5-6 | TGTGCCAGCAGCTATCCAGGGGGGACAAACTATGGCTACACCTTC | CASSYPGGTNYGYTF
NA | TRBJ2-6 | NA | TRBV12-1 | TGTGCCAGCAGCCTCTCGGGTGGTGGGGCCAACGTCCTGACTTTC | CASSLSGGGANVLTF
TRBD2 | TRBJ2-3 | NA | TRBV4-2 | TGTGCCAGCAGCCACCACTTTGCCGGGACTAGCGGGATTAAGAGCACAGATACGCAGTATTTT | CASSHHFAGTSGIKSTDTQYF
NA | TRBJ2-7 | once | TRBV27 | TGTGTACTGTCGAGCTCCTACGAGCAGTACTTC | CVLSSSYEQYF
NA | TRBJ2-7 | NA | TRBV5-1 | TGCGCCAGCAGCTACGGGAGGGGGCGCTTTTTTGAGCAGTACTTC | CASSYGRGRFFEQYF
TRBD2 | TRBJ2-5 | NA | TRBV4-1 | TGCGCCAGCAGCCGAGGACTAGGAGAGACCCAGTACTTC | CASSRGLGETQYF
NA | TRBJ1-2 | NA | TRBV18 | TGTGCCAGCTCCACGCCGCCGGGAACATGGATGGACTACACCTTC | CASSTPPGTWMDYTF
TRBD2 | TRBJ2-2 | NA | TRBV7-2 | TGTGCCAGCAGCTCCCGGACTAGCGGGAGCTTCACCGGGGAGCTGTTTTTT | CASSSRTSGSFTGELFF
NA | TRBJ2-7 | NA | TRBV5-1 | TGCGCCAGCAGCTTGGATCCTAGCCACGAGCAGTACTTC | CASSLDPSHEQYF
TRBD1 | TRBJ2-7 | NA | TRBV6-6 | TGTGCCAGCAGTTACCCCCCGGGACAGAGCTACGGGCAGTACTTC | CASSYPPGQSYGQYF
TRBD2 | TRBJ2-1 | NA | TRBV10-3 | TGTGCCATCAGTAGGGACTACAATCCATACAATGAGCAGTTCTTC | CAISRDYNPYNEQFF
TRBD2 | TRBJ2-7 | NA | TRBV28 | TGTGCCAGCAGTACCCGGACTAGCGGGAGATCACTAGGCTACGAGCAGTACTTC | CASSTRTSGRSLGYEQYF
NA | TRBJ2-5 | NA | TRBV4-3 | TGCGCCAGCAGCCAAGATCGAGAGACCCAGTACTTC | CASSQDRETQYF
NA | TRBJ2-7 | NA | TRBV12-5 | TGTGCTAGTGGTTTGCCCAACAGGGTCTGGGGCTACGAGCAGTACTTC | CASGLPNRVWGYEQYF
TRBD2 | TRBJ2-5 | NA | TRBV4-3 | TGCGCCAGCAGCCACGGAGCGGGGACAGAGACCCAGTACTTC | CASSHGAGTETQYF
TRBD2 | TRBJ2-5 | NA | TRBV5-5 | TGTGCCAGCCTCCCCCCACGGGGGGGAGAGACCCAGTACTTC | CASLPPRGGETQYF
NA | TRBJ2-7 | NA | TRBV4-3 | TGCGCCAGCAGCCGGGCTCGGACTTCCCCCTACGAGCAGTACTTC | CASSRARTSPYEQYF
NA | TRBJ2-1 | NA | TRBV7-9 | TGTGCCAGCAGCTCCCAGGCGGGTGAGCAGTTCTTC | CASSSQAGEQFF
TRBD1 | TRBJ1-1 | NA | TRBV27 | TGTGCCAGCAGCCGACAGGGGGTTACTGAAGCTTTCTTT | CASSRQGVTEAFF
TRBD2 | TRBJ2-7 | NA | TRBV10-1 | TGCGCCAGCAGTCAGCGGGAGAGGGGTGATTCCTACGAGCAGTACTTC | CASSQRERGDSYEQYF
NA | TRBJ1-4 | NA | TRBV28 | TGTGCCAGCACCTTGGGGGGGGAAAAACTGTTTTTT | CASTLGGEKLFF
NA | TRBJ1-2 | once | TRBV7-9 | TGTGCCAGCAGCTCTAGGGGGGGCAAGGGCCATGGCTACACCTTC | CASSSRGGKGHGYTF
TRBD1 | TRBJ1-1 | NA | TRBV7-9 | TGTGCCAGCAGGGGACAGGGAGACACTGAAGCTTTCTTT | CASRGQGDTEAFF
NA | TRBJ2-1 | NA | TRBV7-9 | TGTGCCAGCAGCTTCGGAGGGTGCGCGGGATTTAGCTCCTACAATGAGCAGTTCTTC | CASSFGGCAGFSSYNEQFF
TRBD2 | TRBJ2-1 | NA | TRBV15 | TGTGCCACCGAACGACTAGCGGGAGATTTATGTTGTTCCGATGAGCAGTTCTTC | CATERLAGDLCCSDEQFF
TRBD1 | TRBJ1-5 | few | TRBV6-6 | TGTGCCAGCAGAAGAGACAGGGGAGGTAGCAATCAGCCCCAGCATTTT | CASRRDRGGSNQPQHF
TRBD2 | TRBJ2-7 | NA | TRBV5-6 | TGTGCCAGCAGCTTGTCGGGGGGAGCCTACGAGCAGTACTTC | CASSLSGGAYEQYF
NA | TRBJ2-1 | NA | TRBV14 | TGTGCCAGCAGCCGAGGCCGAGGGGGCAATGAGCAGTTCTTC | CASSRGRGGNEQFF
TRBD1 | TRBJ2-1 | NA | TRBV5-4 | TGTGCCAGCAGCTTTCGCGACAGGGGCCGTTTCTCCTACAATGAGCAGTTCTTC | CASSFRDRGRFSYNEQFF